This passage covers 10 T cell receptor beta chains from one sample sequenced in a study of Ad26.COV2.S vaccination and SARS-CoV-2 variants. TCRdb's table, derived via immunoSEQ multiplex PCR, lists solely in-frame clones and lacks some. The data contain 400,000 to 500,000 clones, 89% of them singletons. Regarding treatment: roughly 19 received Ad26.COV2.S at low or high dose, single or two shots; five or six received placebo; per-sample allocation not given. Samples analyzed were those drawn on day 63 after the first vaccine or placebo injection. Specimen: peripheral blood, collected in a trial of Ad26.COV2.S vaccine versus placebo. Source of these receptors: a person aged 18-65 years who received the Ad26.COV2.S COVID-19 vaccine or a placebo.

V is TRBV5-1 and J is TRBJ2-7, with D perhaps TRBD1 (6 bases). Germline-derived CDR1 and CDR2 are SGHRS and YFSETQ. The ends were cut back, 2 bases at V and 7 bases at J, with 19 bases in the middle. There are 15 residues in the CDR3. CDR3 sequence reads: CASSFPGANLVEQYF. CDR3 nucleotide sequence: TGCGCCAGCAGCTTTCCAGGGGCCAACCTGGTAGAGCAGTACTTC.

The V and J genes are TRBV6-5 and TRBJ2-5; unclear D gene. The V end was cut by 0 bases, the J end by 1 base, with 12 bases between. This CDR3 region has 16 residues. The germline gives CDR1 MNHEY, CDR2 SVGAGI. The CDR3 region is CASSYSLGWGQETQYF. For the CDR3, the DNA is TGTGCCAGCAGTTACTCCCTCGGTTGGGGCCAAGAGACCCAGTACTTC.

The CDR3 sequence: CASSALGTGELFF. The CDR3 DNA reads as TGTGCCAGCAGTGCTTTAGGGACCGGGGAGCTGTTTTTT. The genes are TRBV25-1 and TRBJ2-2; D unresolved. The CDR3 totals 13 residues. The germline V gene has CDR1 MGHDK and CDR2 SYGVNS. V lost 4 bases and J lost 5, with 8 bases in between.

The V and J genes are TRBV6-2 or TRBV6-3 and TRBJ2-7; D call uncertain. This CDR3 comprises 12 residues. Germline lookup yields CDR1 MNHEY and CDR2 SVGEGT. V shed 4 bases and J shed 3 bases, with 7 bases lying between them. CDR3 DNA: TGTGCCAGCAGTTTCAGGATCTACGAGCAGTACTTC. Encoded protein: CASSFRIYEQYF.

This chain connects TRBV11-2 to TRBJ2-1, with TRBD2 matching over 10 bases. Unmatched junction bases numbered 7, after V lost 0 bases and J lost 8 bases. Germline CDR1 and CDR2: SGHAT and FQNNGV. The CDR3 has 16 residues. CDR3 residues: CASSLDLSGRGDEQFF. The CDR3 region has the DNA TGTGCCAGCAGCTTAGATCTGAGCGGGAGGGGTGATGAGCAGTTCTTC.

In this sample, this clone turned up once. V gene TRBV15 combines with J gene TRBJ1-4; D remains ambiguous. With 0 bases removed from V and 3 bases from J, the gap between germline ends came to 5 bases. This CDR3 spans 14 amino acids. Germline assignment: CDR1 LNHNV and CDR2 YYDKDF (reference sequence). The DNA of the CDR3 is TGTGCCACCAGCAGAGATCGCGCTAATGAAAAACTGTTTTTT. This translates into CATSRDRANEKLFF. Using reference TRBV15 and TRBJ1-4 for the parts outside the CDR3, the full variable domain is DAMVIQNPRYQVTQFGKPVTLSCSQTLNHNVMYWYQQKSSQAPKLLFHYYDKDFNNEADTPDNFQSRRPNTSFCFLDIRSPGLGDTAMYLCATSRDRANEKLFFGSGTQLSVL.

The chain carries TRBV7-9 and TRBJ1-4, with 7 bases lining up with TRBD1. The CDR3 runs 15 residues. V lost 2 bases to trimming and J lost 8 bases; unmatched junction nucleotides: 8. Germline V gene sequence: CDR1 SEHNR, CDR2 FQNEAQ (reference sequence). The CDR3 sequence is CASSLIRGGGEKLFF. The CDR3 nucleotides read TGTGCCAGCAGCTTAATCCGGGGAGGGGGCGAAAAACTGTTTTTT. Filled out from reference TRBV7-9 and TRBJ1-4, the complete variable domain reads DTGVSQNPRHKITKRGQNVTFRCDPISEHNRLYWYRQTLGQGPEFLTYFQNEAQLEKSRLLSDRFSAERPKGSFSTLEIQRTEQGDSAMYLCASSLIRGGGEKLFFGSGTQLSVL.

The chain recombines TRBV4-2 with TRBJ2-3, with 11 nucleotides matching TRBD2. This CDR3 has 17 amino acids. The V and J ends lost 3 bases and 6 bases, in that order; junction bases with no gene match: 11. Germline V gene data show CDR1 as LGHNA and CDR2 as YNFKEQ. For the CDR3, the DNA is TGTGCCAGCAGCCAGACCCCGACTAGCGGGGTATCTGATACGCAGTATTTT. Protein product: CASSQTPTSGVSDTQYF.

The chain couples TRBV7-9 to TRBJ2-3, with D hard to call. The CDR3 consists of 15 residues. The germline V gene encodes CDR1 SEHNR and CDR2 FQNEAQ (reference sequence). V was trimmed by 5 bases and J by 1 base, leaving 13 bases between them. CDR3: CASSPLTPGTDTQYF. The CDR3 DNA is TGTGCCAGCAGCCCCCTCACTCCTGGCACAGATACGCAGTATTTT.

The chain has TRBV20-1 and TRBJ2-3, with TRBD2 matching over 9 bases. This CDR3 contains 15 residues. Germline assignment: CDR1 DFQATT and CDR2 SNEGSKA (reference sequence). The V segment lost 3 bases and the J segment 2 bases; nucleotides outside the gene matches: 6. CDR3 nucleotides: TGCAGTGCTAGTCGCGGGAGGGCCGACACAGATACGCAGTATTTT. Translated: CSASRGRADTDTQYF.